The rows below give T cell receptor beta chains drawn from one sample of a study of blood T cell repertoires in COVID-19. Libraries were prepared by immunoSEQ multiplex PCR; TCRdb keeps only in-frame clonotypes and omits some of them. The sample records approximately 82,000 clones, 82% being singletons. Material: peripheral blood. Receptor source: a man aged 45-65 years with active or convalescent COVID-19. Both conserved end residues are trimmed from each CDR3.

v_call	j_call	cdr3_aa
TRBV9	TRBJ2-3	ASSVSSTDTQY
TRBV5-1	TRBJ1-2	ASSPLGGQGDYGYT
TRBV10-3	TRBJ2-3	AISESTGGDTQY
TRBV5-1	TRBJ2-1	ASSLDTYNEQF
TRBV5-4	TRBJ1-2	ASSLDGPRGGGYT
TRBV18	TRBJ2-3	ASSLTGPSRDTQY
TRBV6-5	TRBJ2-1	ASSLSSPVYNEQF
TRBV5-5	TRBJ2-1	ASSSFLEGEQF
TRBV28	TRBJ2-7	ASSLYRYEQY
TRBV14	TRBJ2-1	ASSQDRGLAGDEQF
TRBV2	TRBJ2-1	ASSFLGSRNEQF
TRBV5-5	TRBJ2-2	ASSSIFTGELF
TRBV18	TRBJ2-7	ASSTVASYEQY
TRBV6-4	TRBJ1-1	ASSEQGANTEAF
TRBV5-4	TRBJ2-7	ASSHGQGKYEQY
TRBV24-1	TRBJ2-7	ATSEGGQGLYEQY
TRBV6-4	TRBJ2-3	ASSDGPGPTDTQY
TRBV28	TRBJ2-3	ASTRNGGLKTDTQY